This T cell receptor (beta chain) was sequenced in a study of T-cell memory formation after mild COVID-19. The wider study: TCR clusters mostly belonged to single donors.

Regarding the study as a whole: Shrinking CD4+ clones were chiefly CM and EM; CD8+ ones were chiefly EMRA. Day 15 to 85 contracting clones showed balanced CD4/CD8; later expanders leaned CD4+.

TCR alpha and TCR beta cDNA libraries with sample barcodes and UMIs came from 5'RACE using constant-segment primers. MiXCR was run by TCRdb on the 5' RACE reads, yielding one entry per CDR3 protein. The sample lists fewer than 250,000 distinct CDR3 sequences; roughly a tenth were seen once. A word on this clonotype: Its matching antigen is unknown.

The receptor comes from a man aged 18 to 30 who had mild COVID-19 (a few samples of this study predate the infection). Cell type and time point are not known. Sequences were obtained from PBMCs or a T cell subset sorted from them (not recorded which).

The CDR3 region has the DNA TGCAGTGCTACCGGACTAGTCTTACTCGAGACCCAGTACTTC. It encodes CSATGLVLLETQYF. The chain carries TRBV20-1 and TRBJ2-5; 7 nucleotides line up with TRBD2. Germline V lookup: CDR1 DFQATT, CDR2 SNEGSKA (reference sequence). With V trimmed by 4 bases and J by 5 bases, 10 bases remained unmatched. CDR3 length: 14 residues.